This T cell receptor beta chain derives from a study of cytomegalovirus exposure and HLA in healthy donors. The ends were cut back, 1 base at V and 0 bases at J, with 11 bases in the middle. The CDR3 loop spans 16 amino acids. Per germline, CDR1 SGHDN and CDR2 FVKESK. Findings of the study overall: Researchers counted roughly 150 TCR beta chains as cytomegalovirus-associated.

13 Jbeta primers and 60 Vbeta primers were used for the PCR. Assay used: immunoSEQ multiplex PCR; TCRdb lists only in-frame clones, some missing. Of 150,000 to 200,000 clones listed, roughly 78% were seen once; the top ten hold less than 15%. A remark on this clone: The antigen is undetermined.

The clonotype was recovered from a woman aged 50 to 65 in good health and CMV-seropositive. Sequences were obtained from PBMCs. J is TRBJ2-3 and V is TRBV14; D is uncertain. The CDR3 spells CASSQGIFSSTDTQYF. Written as DNA, the CDR3 is TGTGCCAGCAGCCAAGGTATATTCTCTAGCACAGATACGCAGTATTTT.